One and the same sample provided the 31 T cell receptor beta chains below, sequenced in a study of blood T cells in healthy people across ages. For the second PCR, which ran for 7 to 11 cycles, a sample-barcoded 5' primer and a J-beta primer mix were used. TCRdb re-called the 5' RACE reads through MiXCR, storing one row per CDR3 protein. The sample lists about a million distinct CDR3 sequences, about 51% occurring once. Sequencing input: blood. These TCRs come from an older woman in good health.

This clonotype was counted a few times. The rearrangement uses TRBV9 and TRBJ2-5, with 9 bases fitting TRBD1. Germline V gives CDR1 SGDLS, CDR2 YYNGEE. V dropped 0 bases and J dropped 4; count of bases not matched to a gene: 1. CDR3 length: 14 amino acids. Written as DNA, the CDR3 is TGTGCCAGCAGCGTAGACAGGGGGCGAGAGACCCAGTACTTC. Translation: CASSVDRGRETQYF.

The V gene is TRBV20-1, the J gene TRBJ2-1, with 8 nucleotides matching TRBD2. Germline CDR1 is DFQATT and CDR2 is SNEGSKA (reference sequence). The CDR3 sequence is 14 residues long. V lost 6 bases, J lost 4 bases, and 8 bases stayed unmatched. The CDR3: CSALSGRTYNEQFF. CDR3 DNA sequence: TGCAGTGCCCTCAGCGGGAGAACGTACAATGAGCAGTTCTTC.

The chain combines TRBV28 with TRBJ2-7; the match to TRBD2 covers 11 bases. Germline V gene data show CDR1 as MDHEN and CDR2 as SYDVKM. J was trimmed by 3 bases and V by 8 bases; bases with no gene match: 3. The CDR3 loop spans 13 amino acids. The CDR3 nucleotides are TGTGCCAGCTGGCTAGCGGGAGGCTACGAGCAGTACTTC. Its protein is CASWLAGGYEQYF.

The V gene is TRBV20-1, the J gene TRBJ2-6, with unresolved D. Germline V gives CDR1 DFQATT, CDR2 SNEGSKA (reference sequence). There are 17 residues in the CDR3. Trimming removed 1 base from V and 2 bases from J, with 15 bases in between. CDR3 DNA: TGCAGTGCTAGAGGCTCCCAGTTTCTTCCTGGGGCCAACGTCCTGACTTTC. Amino acids: CSARGSQFLPGANVLTF.

This clonotype was detected ten times or more. V and J are TRBV20-1 and TRBJ2-6; unclear D gene. This CDR3 contains 15 residues. V was cut by 2 bases and J by 0 bases, with 8 bases left in between. CDR1 and CDR2 from the germline V gene are DFQATT and SNEGSKA (reference sequence). This CDR3 reads CSARSPPSGANVLTF. Here the CDR3 DNA reads TGCAGTGCTAGATCGCCGCCCTCTGGGGCCAACGTCCTGACTTTC.

The chain uses TRBV28 and TRBJ2-7; a possible D gene is TRBD2 (6 bases). Germline V gene data show CDR1 as MDHEN and CDR2 as SYDVKM. The CDR3 contains 15 residues. V was trimmed by 5 bases and J by 2 bases, leaving 16 bases between them. DNA of the CDR3: TGTGCCAGCAGTCTCAGACGGACGGGAGCCTACGAGCAGTACTTC. Its protein is CASSLRRTGAYEQYF.

The chain employs TRBV28 and TRBJ2-3, with TRBD2 matching over 8 bases. The CDR3 is made up of 13 amino acids. V shed 5 bases, J shed 10 bases, and the junction held 8 bases outside the gene matches. Germline values: CDR1 MDHEN, CDR2 SYDVKM. The CDR3 protein is CASSVPGRAPQYF. Written as DNA, the CDR3 is TGTGCCAGCAGTGTCCCCGGGAGGGCGCCGCAGTATTTT.

This chain uses TRBV5-1 with TRBJ2-1; D remains ambiguous. V was shortened by 2 bases and J by 8 bases, with 8 bases between the two germline ends. CDR3 size: 12 residues. CDR1 is SGHRS, CDR2 YFSETQ, per germline. In DNA form, the CDR3 reads TGCGCCAGCAGCTTTTTGCGGCATGAGCAGTTCTTC. Protein product: CASSFLRHEQFF.

Concerning this clonotype: The junction departs from the called germline gene at one end, perhaps through a read error. The genes are TRBV7-9 and TRBJ2-1; D ambiguous. The length of the CDR3 is 13 residues. The germline CDR1 and CDR2 sequences are SEHNR and FQNEAQ (reference sequence). The CDR3 reads CASSPKSNNKQFF. The CDR3 DNA reads as TGTGCCAGCAGCCCCAAATCAAACAATAAGCAGTTCTTC.

The V call is TRBV28, the J call TRBJ1-1, with a possible D match to TRBD1 (5 bases). Germline loops: CDR1 MDHEN, CDR2 SYDVKM. Trimming took 4 bases from V and 6 from J, leaving 18 bases between them. This CDR3 region has 15 residues. The CDR3 DNA reads as TGTGCCAGCAGTTCGATGGAGGGGTTCGGGGCTGAAGCTTTCTTT. Amino acids: CASSSMEGFGAEAFF. Looking up the rest from reference TRBV28 and TRBJ1-1 gives the full variable domain: DVKVTQSSRYLVKRTGEKVFLECVQDMDHENMFWYRQDPGLGLRLIYFSYDVKMKEKGDIPEGYSVSREKKERFSLILESASTNQTSMYLCASSSMEGFGAEAFFGQGTRLTVV.

The gene calls are TRBV14 and TRBJ2-5; 8 nucleotides line up with TRBD2. The DNA end lines up better with TRBJ2-7; the J call may be wrong. Germline lookup yields CDR1 SGHDN and CDR2 FVKESK. This CDR3 region has 15 residues. The CDR3 sequence is CASSQVTGGKNEQYF. Written as DNA, the CDR3 is TGTGCCAGCAGCCAAGTGACGGGAGGGAAGAACGAGCAGTACTTC.

CDR3: CASRPYVRGSYNSPLHF. The CDR3 DNA follows: TGTGCCAGCAGACCCTACGTCAGGGGCTCCTATAATTCACCCCTCCACTTT. This chain joins TRBV28 and TRBJ1-6, with D tentatively TRBD1 (6 bases). This CDR3 comprises 17 residues. Germline CDR1 MDHEN, CDR2 SYDVKM. V lost 6 bases and J lost 0, with 15 bases in between.

The table lists this clonotype with a few counts. The V call is TRBV15, the J call TRBJ2-1, with TRBD1 as a possible D gene (5 bases). Germline CDR1 reads LNHNV; CDR2 reads YYDKDF (reference sequence). This CDR3 is 14 amino acids long. V shed 3 bases and J shed 12 bases, with 18 bases lying between them. The CDR3 coding sequence is TGTGCCACCAGCAGCTTGCAGGGTTGGGTACGGCAGTTCTTC. Translation: CATSSLQGWVRQFF.

V and J are TRBV29-1 and TRBJ2-1; 8 positions agree with TRBD2. Gene TRBJ2-7 matches the end of the DNA better, so the J call may be wrong. This CDR3 comprises 16 residues. The germline V gene encodes CDR1 SQVTM and CDR2 ANQGSEA. DNA for the CDR3: TGCAGCGTTGAGTTAGCGGGACGACCTTCCTACAATGAGCAGTACTTC. Amino acids: CSVELAGRPSYNEQYF.

The V call is TRBV6-5, the J call TRBJ1-2, with 10 positions matching TRBD1. There are 15 residues in the CDR3. The ends lost 5 bases at V and 4 bases at J; junction bases unmatched: 7. Germline V CDR1 and CDR2: MNHEY, SVGAGI. The CDR3 reads CASSGPRTGGYGYTF. CDR3 DNA sequence: TGTGCCAGCAGTGGTCCTCGGACAGGGGGCTATGGCTACACCTTC.

The genes are TRBV4-1 and TRBJ2-3; maybe TRBD1 (5 bases). CDR1 is MGHRA and CDR2 is YSYEKL in the germline V gene. The CDR3 extends over 14 amino acids. The V and J ends lost 1 base and 3 bases respectively, with 8 bases between them. CDR3 protein: CASSQATGTDTQYF. The DNA for the CDR3 is TGCGCCAGCAGCCAAGCAACAGGAACAGATACGCAGTATTTT.

This clonotype was detected only a few times. The rearrangement uses TRBV28 and TRBJ2-6; possible D gene TRBD2, 6 bases. Germline-derived CDR1 and CDR2 are MDHEN and SYDVKM. V was trimmed by 5 bases and J by 3 bases, leaving 14 bases between them. This CDR3 is built from 16 residues. CDR3 nucleotide sequence: TGTGCCAGCAGTCGGCGGAGGGAGTATGGGGCCAACGTCCTGACTTTC. Protein: CASSRRREYGANVLTF.

The J gene is TRBJ2-3, the V gene TRBV7-9, with D tentatively TRBD1 (7 bases). The ends were cut back, 4 bases at V and 7 bases at J, with 15 bases in the middle. Looked up from germline, CDR1 is SEHNR and CDR2 is FQNEAQ (reference sequence). This CDR3 has 14 residues. CDR3 protein: CASSYLGGGNTQYF. CDR3 DNA: TGTGCCAGCAGCTACCTAGGAGGGGGCAATACGCAGTATTTT.

The chain employs TRBV7-8 and TRBJ1-2, with 8 positions matching TRBD1. V lost 5 bases, J lost 8 bases, and 4 bases stayed unmatched. Germline V gives CDR1 SGHVS, CDR2 FQNEAQ. This CDR3 is 12 amino acids long. This CDR3 reads CASSEQGVGYTF. Here the CDR3 DNA reads TGTGCCAGCAGCGAACAGGGGGTCGGCTACACCTTC.

The chain carries TRBV7-2 and TRBJ2-5, with no clear D. Germline V gene data show CDR1 as SGHTA and CDR2 as FQGNSA. This CDR3 has 11 residues. V was cut by 5 bases and J by 11 bases, with 12 bases left in between. The CDR3 is CASSGPVEQYF. In nucleotides, the CDR3 is TGTGCCAGCAGCGGTCCAGTTGAGCAGTACTTC. The complete variable domain, with remaining parts taken from reference TRBV7-2 and TRBJ2-5, reads GAGVSQSPSNKVTEKGKDVELRCDPISGHTALYWYRQSLGQGLEFLIYFQGNSAPDKSGLPSDRFSAERTGGSVSTLTIQRTQQEDSAVYLCASSGPVEQYFGPGTRLLVL.

The chain uses TRBV6-2 or TRBV6-3 and TRBJ2-3; no reliable D call. V was shortened by 1 base and J by 4 bases, with 9 bases between the two germline ends. This CDR3 contains 14 residues. Germline assignment: CDR1 MNHEY and CDR2 SVGEGT. In nucleotides, the CDR3 is TGTGCCAGCAGTTACTATCTACTACCAGATACGCAGTATTTT. The encoded protein is CASSYYLLPDTQYF.

Regarding this clonotype: This sequence may be a read error, since a much larger clone differs from it by one base. V and J are TRBV24-1 and TRBJ2-5, with D possibly TRBD2 on 6 matching bases. CDR1 is KGHDR, CDR2 SFDVKD, per germline. V was trimmed by 5 bases and J by 1 base, leaving 16 bases between them. The CDR3 runs to 16 residues. CDR3 in amino acids: CATSGHTGGSQETQYF. The CDR3 DNA sequence: TGTGCCACCAGTGGCCACACTGGGGGGAGCCAAGAGACCCAGTACTTC.

The chain carries TRBV12-3 or TRBV12-4 and TRBJ1-2; 10 nucleotides align to TRBD1. CDR3 length equals 15 residues. V dropped 0 bases and J dropped 4; count of bases not matched to a gene: 2. This CDR3 is CASSLAGTGVYGYTF. The CDR3 DNA follows: TGTGCCAGCAGTTTAGCCGGGACAGGGGTCTATGGCTACACCTTC.

The genes are TRBV4-1 and TRBJ1-2; D perhaps matches TRBD1 (5 bases). The length of the CDR3 is 15 residues. Trimming took off 1 base at V and 0 bases at J, with 9 bases between the two ends. Germline V gene lookup returns CDR1 MGHRA and CDR2 YSYEKL. CDR3 sequence reads: CASSQVEGPNYGYTF. The CDR3 nucleotides read TGCGCCAGCAGCCAAGTGGAGGGGCCTAACTATGGCTACACCTTC.

V is TRBV5-5 and J is TRBJ2-6, with D tentatively TRBD2 (7 bases). Germline V gene data show CDR1 as SGHKS and CDR2 as YYEKEE (reference sequence). The CDR3 has 18 residues. V was pared by 4 bases and J by 0 bases, with 17 bases between. CDR3 region: CASSTWGGQYSGANVLTF. The CDR3 region has the DNA TGTGCCAGCAGCACCTGGGGGGGGCAGTACTCTGGGGCCAACGTCCTGACTTTC.

The rearrangement uses TRBV7-9 and TRBJ2-5; D call uncertain. Per the germline V gene, CDR1 is SEHNR and CDR2 is FQNEAQ (reference sequence). Deletions cut 7 bases from V and 11 bases from J, with 20 bases between. CDR3 length: 13 amino acids. The chain's CDR3 is CASTTWREDEQYF. Here the CDR3 DNA reads TGTGCCAGCACCACCTGGAGAGAGGATGAGCAGTACTTC.

The chain is built from TRBV20-1 and TRBJ1-4; D is unclear. There are 13 residues in the CDR3. Between the trimmed V and J ends, which lost 3 bases and 4 bases, there was a span of 9 bases. The germline CDR1 and CDR2 sequences are DFQATT and SNEGSKA (reference sequence). CDR3: CSASDPFNEKLFF. The CDR3 DNA sequence: TGCAGTGCTAGTGATCCTTTTAATGAAAAACTGTTTTTT.

The chain joins TRBV7-9 to TRBJ1-1, with D possibly TRBD1 on 6 matching bases. Germline V gene data show CDR1 as SEHNR and CDR2 as FQNEAQ (reference sequence). The ends were cut back, 8 bases at V and 3 bases at J, with 13 bases in the middle. The CDR3 runs to 13 residues. This CDR3 is CASSGQTYTEAFF. The DNA for the CDR3 is TGTGCCAGCTCAGGACAGACCTACACTGAAGCTTTCTTT.

This sequence joins TRBV14 and TRBJ1-2; D ambiguous. Trimming took off 0 bases at V and 6 bases at J, with 17 bases between the two ends. Germline V gives CDR1 SGHDN, CDR2 FVKESK. CDR3 length equals 16 residues. For the CDR3, the DNA is TGTGCCAGCAGCCAAGATCCATTTGGGGAGACGGATGGCTACACCTTC. It encodes CASSQDPFGETDGYTF.

The V and J genes are TRBV20-1 and TRBJ1-2, with 8 positions matching TRBD1. There are 11 residues in the CDR3. The germline V gene has CDR1 DFQATT and CDR2 SNEGSKA (reference sequence). Losses at the gene ends were 7 bases for V and 8 bases for J; bases not matched to a gene: 6. The CDR3 nucleotides read TGCAGTGGACAGGGGCTGGGGGGCTACACCTTC. This gives the protein CSGQGLGGYTF.

V and J are TRBV5-1 and TRBJ2-3, with TRBD2 identical over 7 bases. Germline V gene lookup returns CDR1 SGHRS and CDR2 YFSETQ. CDR3 size: 17 residues. V shed 0 bases, J shed 2 bases, and the junction held 9 bases outside the gene matches. The CDR3 sequence is CASSLASIAGVTDTQYF. The CDR3 DNA follows: TGCGCCAGCAGCTTGGCCTCGATAGCGGGCGTCACAGATACGCAGTATTTT. The whole variable domain, filled in from reference TRBV5-1 and TRBJ2-3, reads KAGVTQTPRYLIKTRGQQVTLSCSPISGHRSVSWYQQTPGQGLQFLFEYFSETQRNKGNFPGRFSGRQFSNSRSEMNVSTLELGDSALYLCASSLASIAGVTDTQYFGPGTRLTVL.